Shown below are 26 T cell receptor beta chains from a single sample sequenced in a study of OX40 agonist ivuxolimab in advanced cancers. Sequencing was performed with immunoSEQ multiplex PCR; in TCRdb, only in-frame clones are kept and a portion is missing. The sample includes 30,000 to 40,000 clones, roughly 80% of them seen just once. Specimen: CD4+ or CD8+ T cells sorted from blood, collected in a trial of the OX40 agonist ivuxolimab. The receptors here all came from an adult with an advanced solid tumor such as melanoma, head and neck, liver or kidney cancer.

The CDR3 here is CASSSDSTGTNEKLFF. The CDR3 DNA reads as TGTGCCAGCAGTTCCGACTCAACAGGGACTAATGAAAAACTGTTTTTT. The rearrangement uses TRBV6-6 and TRBJ1-4; perhaps TRBD1 as D (6 bases). The V gene's germline CDR1 is MNHNY and CDR2 SVGAGI (reference sequence). The CDR3 spans 16 residues. Trimming left V 4 bases short and J 2 bases short, with 14 bases between.

The V gene is TRBV27, the J gene TRBJ1-3; D unclear. Germline CDR1 MNHEY, CDR2 SMNVEV (reference sequence). Trimming left V 5 bases short and J 0 bases short, with 14 bases between. The CDR3 sequence is 16 residues long. CDR3 sequence reads: CASSIGRWSSGNTIYF. In nucleotides, the CDR3 is TGTGCCAGCAGTATAGGGCGTTGGAGCTCTGGAAACACCATATATTTT.

V usage is TRBV10-1 and J usage is TRBJ1-2; D not certain. V was shortened by 2 bases and J by 4 bases, with 8 bases between the two germline ends. CDR1 is WNHNN, CDR2 SYGVQD, per germline (reference sequence). CDR3 length: 13 amino acids. The CDR3 sequence is CASSEGSTYGYTF. The CDR3 nucleotides read TGCGCCAGCAGTGAGGGGAGTACCTATGGCTACACCTTC.

This rearrangement joins TRBV19 to TRBJ1-6, with a weak D call TRBD1 (5 bases). V gave up 10 bases and J gave up 7 bases, with 20 bases separating them. CDR3 length: 15 residues. Germline assignment: CDR1 LNHDA and CDR2 SQIVND (reference sequence). The chain's CDR3 is CATRPSSGGNSPLHF. In DNA form, the CDR3 reads TGTGCCACTCGACCGTCCTCCGGGGGAAATTCACCCCTCCACTTT.

This rearrangement joins TRBV5-6 to TRBJ2-1; TRBD1 is a possible D gene (5 bases). Germline V lookup: CDR1 SGHDT, CDR2 YYEEEE. The V gene lost 1 base and the J gene lost 15 bases, with 14 bases spanning the gap. CDR3 length equals 12 residues. This chain's CDR3 is CASSLFGDSPFF. CDR3 DNA: TGTGCCAGCAGCTTGTTTGGTGACAGCCCGTTCTTC.

In its sample, this clone was seen a few times. This chain joins TRBV30 and TRBJ1-4, with 8 bases identical to TRBD1. CDR3 size: 17 residues. V was pared by 3 bases and J by 5 bases, with 14 bases of the junction left unmatched. Germline CDR1 reads GTSNPN; CDR2 reads SVGIG (reference sequence). The CDR3 loop reads CAWRPPRQGLGNEKLFF. The CDR3 DNA follows: TGTGCCTGGAGACCACCTCGACAGGGGCTAGGGAATGAAAAACTGTTTTTT.

The sample holds a few counts of this clone. The rearrangement joins TRBV21-1 to TRBJ2-7; the table gives TRBD2 as D, unverified against the DNA. TRBV21-1 corresponds to a pseudogene. CDR3 size: 15 residues. Here the CDR3 reads CASSSPSGRGYEQYF. For the CDR3, the DNA is TGTGCCAGCAGCAGCCCTAGCGGGAGAGGATACGAGCAGTACTTC.

This sequence joins TRBV27 and TRBJ2-1, with D unclear. Between the trimmed V and J ends, which lost 5 bases and 7 bases, there was a span of 12 bases. This CDR3 is 13 amino acids long. Per germline, CDR1 MNHEY and CDR2 SMNVEV (reference sequence). Here the CDR3 reads CASSHSLRNEQFF. CDR3 DNA: TGTGCCAGCAGTCACAGCCTCCGAAATGAGCAGTTCTTC.

The chain couples TRBV27 to TRBJ2-7, with 9 positions matching TRBD2. CDR3 length: 15 residues. After removal of 6 bases from V and 2 bases from J, the junction contained 8 bases not matched to a gene. Germline V CDR1 and CDR2: MNHEY, SMNVEV (reference sequence). The chain's CDR3 is CASSRTSSGTYEQYF. The CDR3 bases are TGTGCCAGCAGCCGAACATCTAGCGGGACCTACGAGCAGTACTTC.

The gene calls are TRBV7-9 and TRBJ2-7; 10 bases fit TRBD2. Germline V gene data show CDR1 as SEHNR and CDR2 as FQNEAQ (reference sequence). V lost 5 bases and J lost 3; bases outside the gene matches: 13. The CDR3 is made up of 17 amino acids. The CDR3 DNA is TGTGCCAGCAGCGACGTTAGCGGGGGGCGAATAAGCTACGAGCAGTACTTC. Its translation is CASSDVSGGRISYEQYF. The entire variable domain, with the rest obtained from reference TRBV7-9 and TRBJ2-7, is as follows: DTGVSQNPRHKITKRGQNVTFRCDPISEHNRLYWYRQTLGQGPEFLTYFQNEAQLEKSRLLSDRFSAERPKGSFSTLEIQRTEQGDSAMYLCASSDVSGGRISYEQYFGPGTRLTVT.

This CDR3 reads CASSQGPINYGYTF. The CDR3 DNA follows: TGCGCCAGCAGCCAAGGACCTATCAACTATGGCTACACCTTC. The rearrangement joins TRBV4-3 to TRBJ1-2; D not resolved. The CDR3 totals 14 residues. Trimming stripped 1 base from V and 2 bases from J, with 8 bases between. CDR1 LGHNA and CDR2 YSLEER come from the germline V gene.

This clone occurred a few times. One end of the junction is discordant with germline, which a read error may explain. The genes are TRBV29-1 and TRBJ1-1, with TRBD1 matching over 7 bases. The CDR3 covers 15 residues. CDR1 SQVTM and CDR2 ANQGSEA come from the germline V gene. The CDR3 loop is CSLDGQARMNTEAFF. The CDR3 nucleotides read TGCAGCCTTGATGGACAGGCCAGAATGAACACTGAAGCTTTCTTT.

The chain combines TRBV10-1 with TRBJ2-7, with no clear D. CDR1 WNHNN and CDR2 SYGVQD come from the germline V gene (reference sequence). V lost 4 bases to trimming and J lost 0 bases, with 7 bases between them. The CDR3 is 13 residues long. The CDR3, as DNA: TGCGCCAGCAGTGGATTTTCCTCCTACGAGCAGTACTTC. Its protein is CASSGFSSYEQYF.

This clone was seen once. The chain couples TRBV29-1 to TRBJ2-7, with D tentatively TRBD1 (5 bases). The length of the CDR3 is 12 residues. With 1 base removed from V and 2 bases from J, the gap between germline ends came to 6 bases. CDR1 is SQVTM and CDR2 is ANQGSEA in the germline V gene. The chain's CDR3 is CSVEGRAYEQYF. CDR3 bases: TGCAGCGTTGAAGGCAGGGCCTACGAGCAGTACTTC.

The table lists this clone with a few counts. As DNA, the CDR3 is TGCGCCAGCAGCCACCGCGGGGAGGACCAAGAGACCCAGTACTTC. The encoded protein is CASSHRGEDQETQYF. This rearrangement joins TRBV5-1 to TRBJ2-5, with a tentative D call TRBD2 (6 bases). Germline assignment: CDR1 SGHRS and CDR2 YFSETQ. This CDR3 is built from 15 residues. Trimming removed 4 bases from V and 0 bases from J, with 13 bases in between.

The rearrangement joins TRBV11-2 to TRBJ2-2, with 13 nucleotides matching TRBD2. Germline trimming cut 4 bases from V and 5 bases from J; bases unmatched to any gene: 4. CDR1 is SGHAT, CDR2 FQNNGV, per germline. The CDR3 spans 16 residues. The CDR3 spells CASSSTSGRGTGELFF. CDR3 sequence (DNA): TGTGCCAGCAGCTCTACTAGCGGGAGGGGTACCGGGGAGCTGTTTTTT.

Only a few counts were recorded for this clone. The chain links TRBV28 to TRBJ2-3; D possibly matches TRBD1 or TRBD2 (5 bases each). Germline assignment: CDR1 MDHEN and CDR2 SYDVKM. The CDR3 extends over 15 amino acids. The V end lost 6 bases, the J end lost 5 bases, and 18 bases lay between the germline ends. CDR3 region: CASSPGGGVEDTQYF. The CDR3 coding sequence is TGTGCCAGCAGCCCCGGTGGGGGAGTGGAAGATACGCAGTATTTT.

This CDR3 is CASSFWGYEQYF. CDR3 coding DNA: TGTGCCAGCAGCTTCTGGGGGTACGAGCAGTACTTC. This chain uses TRBV5-4 with TRBJ2-7; D is possibly TRBD1 or TRBD2 (5 bases each). The V and J ends lost 2 bases and 4 bases respectively, with 7 bases between them. The CDR3 is made up of 12 amino acids. Germline-derived CDR1 and CDR2 are SGHNT and YYREEE (reference sequence).

V usage is TRBV4-2 and J usage is TRBJ2-6; no clear D gene. The CDR3 extends over 16 amino acids. CDR1 is LGHNA, CDR2 YNFKEQ, per germline. Trimming left V 3 bases short and J 0 bases short, with 9 bases between. This CDR3 is CASSHLDGSGANVLTF. CDR3 in DNA: TGTGCCAGCAGCCACCTGGACGGCTCTGGGGCCAACGTCCTGACTTTC.

This chain connects TRBV6-1 to TRBJ2-2, with D possibly TRBD2 on 5 matching bases. Germline CDR1 and CDR2: MNHNS and SASEGT. This CDR3 has 17 amino acids. V was shortened by 4 bases and J by 6 bases, with 21 bases between the two germline ends. The CDR3 DNA follows: TGTGCCAGCAGTGCCGACATCGGGAAGGTTTTTGCCGGGGAGCTGTTTTTT. Its translation is CASSADIGKVFAGELFF.

This clone has a handful of counts. The CDR3 DNA sequence: TGTGCCAGTAGTATAGTCAGGGCCCAGAACACTGAAGCTTTCTTT. Its translation is CASSIVRAQNTEAFF. The chain has TRBV19 and TRBJ1-1, with D possibly being TRBD1 (5 bases). The CDR3 length is 15 residues. The V gene lost 1 base and the J gene lost 1 base, with 10 bases spanning the gap. Per the germline V gene, CDR1 is LNHDA and CDR2 is SQIVND (reference sequence).

Here the CDR3 DNA reads TGTGCCAGCAGCTTAGCTGCCTGGGGCAATCAGCCCCAGCATTTT. Its translation is CASSLAAWGNQPQHF. This rearrangement joins TRBV7-8 to TRBJ1-5; D gene unclear. The CDR3 runs to 15 residues. Germline loops: CDR1 SGHVS, CDR2 FQNEAQ. The V and J ends lost 0 bases and 2 bases respectively, with 8 bases between them.

The chain links TRBV6-6 to TRBJ2-5; TRBD2 matches at 8 bases. The CDR3 spans 14 residues. The J segment lost 4 bases and the V segment lost 8 bases, leaving 9 bases of the junction unmatched. CDR1 and CDR2 from the germline V gene are MNHNY and SVGAGI (reference sequence). The CDR3 is CASLERGFGETQYF. The CDR3 nucleotides read TGTGCCAGCCTCGAGCGGGGGTTTGGAGAGACCCAGTACTTC.

The chain uses TRBV5-4 and TRBJ1-2; D uncertain. The CDR3 has 15 amino acids. Germline CDR1 is SGHNT and CDR2 is YYREEE (reference sequence). With 3 bases removed from V and 2 bases from J, the gap between germline ends came to 14 bases. CDR3 nucleotide sequence: TGTGCCAGCAGCTCCTCGGGAGGTTGGAACTATGGCTACACCTTC. Encoded protein: CASSSSGGWNYGYTF.

The chain combines TRBV9 with TRBJ2-3, with TRBD2 identical over 8 bases. V trimming: 0 bases; J trimming: 2 bases; junction bases outside the gene matches: 2. This CDR3 contains 15 residues. Per germline, CDR1 SGDLS and CDR2 YYNGEE. CDR3 region: CASSVGGGSTDTQYF. DNA of the CDR3: TGTGCCAGCAGCGTAGGCGGGGGGTCCACAGATACGCAGTATTTT. The whole variable domain, filled in from reference TRBV9 and TRBJ2-3, reads DSGVTQTPKHLITATGQRVTLRCSPRSGDLSVYWYQQSLDQGLQFLIQYYNGEERAKGNILERFSAQQFPDLHSELNLSSLELGDSALYFCASSVGGGSTDTQYFGPGTRLTVL.

The chain carries TRBV4-2 and TRBJ1-2; D gene ambiguous. This CDR3 is built from 13 residues. V was cut by 4 bases and J by 4 bases, with 10 bases left in between. Germline CDR1 and CDR2: LGHNA and YNFKEQ. The CDR3, as DNA: TGTGCCAGCAGCCCCACAGACCCCTATGGCTACACCTTC. It codes for CASSPTDPYGYTF.